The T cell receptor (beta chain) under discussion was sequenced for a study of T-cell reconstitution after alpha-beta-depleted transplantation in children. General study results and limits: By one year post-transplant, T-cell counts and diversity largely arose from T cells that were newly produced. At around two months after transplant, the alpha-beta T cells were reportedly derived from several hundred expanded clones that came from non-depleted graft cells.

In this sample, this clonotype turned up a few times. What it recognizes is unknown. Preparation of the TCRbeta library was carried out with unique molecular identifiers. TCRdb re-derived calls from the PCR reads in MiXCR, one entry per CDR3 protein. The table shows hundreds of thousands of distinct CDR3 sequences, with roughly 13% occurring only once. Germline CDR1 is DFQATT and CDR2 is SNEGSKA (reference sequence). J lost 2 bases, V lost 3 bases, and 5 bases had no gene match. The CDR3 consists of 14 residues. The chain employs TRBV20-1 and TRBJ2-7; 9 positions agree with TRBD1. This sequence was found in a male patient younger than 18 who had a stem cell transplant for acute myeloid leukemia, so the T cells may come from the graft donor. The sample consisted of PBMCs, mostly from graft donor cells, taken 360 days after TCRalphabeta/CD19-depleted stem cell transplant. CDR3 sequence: CSARGRQGAYEQYF. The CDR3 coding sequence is TGCAGTGCTAGGGGGCGACAGGGGGCCTACGAGCAGTACTTC.